In this sample, the clone carrying this TCR beta chain turned up once. Its antigen is currently unknown. The CDR3 extends over 16 amino acids. CDR1 and CDR2 from the germline V gene are LGHDT and YNNKEL (reference sequence). J was trimmed by 2 bases and V by 4 bases; bases with no gene match: 9. High-throughput TCR beta sequencing covered peripheral CD8+ and CD4+ T cells. It was negative isolation that provided the CD8+ and CD4+ T cells, whereas TEMRA cells were enriched by FACS. Random-hexamer reverse transcription was applied to roughly 0.5 to 1 ug RNA. With immunoSEQ multiplex PCR, TCR beta CDR3 was amplified across 54 Vbeta and 13 Jbeta. TCRdb re-analysed the immunoSEQ multiplex PCR reads in MiXCR, keeping a single row per CDR3 protein. The repertoire holds roughly 200,000 distinct CDR3 sequences, with more than 90% as singletons. This sample is part of a study of CD8 T cells in Susac syndrome. Study-wide points: In its TCR sequencing and HLA analysis, the study acknowledged that the number of individuals was relatively small.

Sequenced input: CD4+ T cells from PBMCs. This TCR was recovered from a human donor with multiple sclerosis. The genes are TRBV3-1 and TRBJ2-5; TRBD1 agrees at 8 bases. The CDR3 region has the DNA TGTGCCAGCAGCCTGTGGACAGGGCGCTTACAAGAGACCCAGTACTTC. It is translated as CASSLWTGRLQETQYF.